The present entry profiles one TCR beta chain with its context. The entry originates in a study of blood T cell repertoires in COVID-19. Study context: Italy, Spain and the United States were the sources of the convalescent and acute COVID-19 samples. T cells, B-cell-depleted T cells, or PBMCs provided the cDNA or gDNA that served as material.

Germline assignment: CDR1 GTSNPN and CDR2 SVGIG (reference sequence). Trimming at V came to 3 bases and at J to 3 bases, leaving 8 bases not matched to a gene. CDR3 length: 15 residues. In the authors' workflow: Reference gene primer amplification in the assay estimated nucleated cell counts. Generated by immunoSEQ multiplex PCR, the TCRdb table keeps only in-frame clones and is missing some. V and J calls plus clone size are reproduced from that table; the DNA served to infer D and trimming. The sample lists about 54,000 clones; about 90% were seen once. The rearrangement links TRBV30 to TRBJ1-2, with 9 bases matching TRBD1. The sample taken for sequencing was peripheral blood. This sequence was found in a woman aged 60-70 years with active or convalescent COVID-19. CDR3 bases: TGTGCCTGGAGCCTAGGGACAGGGTCAGACTATGGCTACACCTTC. Amino acids: CAWSLGTGSDYGYTF.